Here is one TCR beta chain with its context. The data originate from a study of shared clonotypes between healthy human individuals. Donors were Caucasian adults residing in Nashville, Tennessee, USA. Unmatched junction bases numbered 5, after V lost 4 bases and J lost 5 bases. The CDR3 spans 14 residues. Germline-derived CDR1 and CDR2 are SGHNT and YENEEA. Generated by immunoSEQ multiplex PCR, the TCRdb table keeps only in-frame clones and is missing some. The sample includes about 1,500,000 clones, around 95% of them seen just once. The clonotype originates from a man aged 30-40 years in good health. Sequenced input: naive CD4+ T cells sorted from blood. The subset here: CD45RA+ positively selected. The rearrangement joins TRBV11-3 to TRBJ2-1; 7 bases line up with TRBD1. CDR3 in DNA: TGTGCCAGCAGCTACAGGGGTGCCAACAATGAGCAGTTCTTC. Encoded protein: CASSYRGANNEQFF.